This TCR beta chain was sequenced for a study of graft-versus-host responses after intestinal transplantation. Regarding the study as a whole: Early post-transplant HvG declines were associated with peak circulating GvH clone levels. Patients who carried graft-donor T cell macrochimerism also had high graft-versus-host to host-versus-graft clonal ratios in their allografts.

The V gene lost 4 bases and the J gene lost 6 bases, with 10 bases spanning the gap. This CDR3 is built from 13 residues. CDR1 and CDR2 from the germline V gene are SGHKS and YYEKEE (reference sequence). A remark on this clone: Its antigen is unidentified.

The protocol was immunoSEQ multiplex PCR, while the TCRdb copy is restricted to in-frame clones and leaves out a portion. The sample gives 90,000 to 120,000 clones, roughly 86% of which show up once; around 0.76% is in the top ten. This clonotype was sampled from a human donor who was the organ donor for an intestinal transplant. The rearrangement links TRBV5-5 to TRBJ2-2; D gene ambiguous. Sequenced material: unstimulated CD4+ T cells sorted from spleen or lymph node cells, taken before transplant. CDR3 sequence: CASSGNFPGELFF. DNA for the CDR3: TGTGCCAGCAGCGGAAACTTCCCCGGGGAGCTGTTTTTT.